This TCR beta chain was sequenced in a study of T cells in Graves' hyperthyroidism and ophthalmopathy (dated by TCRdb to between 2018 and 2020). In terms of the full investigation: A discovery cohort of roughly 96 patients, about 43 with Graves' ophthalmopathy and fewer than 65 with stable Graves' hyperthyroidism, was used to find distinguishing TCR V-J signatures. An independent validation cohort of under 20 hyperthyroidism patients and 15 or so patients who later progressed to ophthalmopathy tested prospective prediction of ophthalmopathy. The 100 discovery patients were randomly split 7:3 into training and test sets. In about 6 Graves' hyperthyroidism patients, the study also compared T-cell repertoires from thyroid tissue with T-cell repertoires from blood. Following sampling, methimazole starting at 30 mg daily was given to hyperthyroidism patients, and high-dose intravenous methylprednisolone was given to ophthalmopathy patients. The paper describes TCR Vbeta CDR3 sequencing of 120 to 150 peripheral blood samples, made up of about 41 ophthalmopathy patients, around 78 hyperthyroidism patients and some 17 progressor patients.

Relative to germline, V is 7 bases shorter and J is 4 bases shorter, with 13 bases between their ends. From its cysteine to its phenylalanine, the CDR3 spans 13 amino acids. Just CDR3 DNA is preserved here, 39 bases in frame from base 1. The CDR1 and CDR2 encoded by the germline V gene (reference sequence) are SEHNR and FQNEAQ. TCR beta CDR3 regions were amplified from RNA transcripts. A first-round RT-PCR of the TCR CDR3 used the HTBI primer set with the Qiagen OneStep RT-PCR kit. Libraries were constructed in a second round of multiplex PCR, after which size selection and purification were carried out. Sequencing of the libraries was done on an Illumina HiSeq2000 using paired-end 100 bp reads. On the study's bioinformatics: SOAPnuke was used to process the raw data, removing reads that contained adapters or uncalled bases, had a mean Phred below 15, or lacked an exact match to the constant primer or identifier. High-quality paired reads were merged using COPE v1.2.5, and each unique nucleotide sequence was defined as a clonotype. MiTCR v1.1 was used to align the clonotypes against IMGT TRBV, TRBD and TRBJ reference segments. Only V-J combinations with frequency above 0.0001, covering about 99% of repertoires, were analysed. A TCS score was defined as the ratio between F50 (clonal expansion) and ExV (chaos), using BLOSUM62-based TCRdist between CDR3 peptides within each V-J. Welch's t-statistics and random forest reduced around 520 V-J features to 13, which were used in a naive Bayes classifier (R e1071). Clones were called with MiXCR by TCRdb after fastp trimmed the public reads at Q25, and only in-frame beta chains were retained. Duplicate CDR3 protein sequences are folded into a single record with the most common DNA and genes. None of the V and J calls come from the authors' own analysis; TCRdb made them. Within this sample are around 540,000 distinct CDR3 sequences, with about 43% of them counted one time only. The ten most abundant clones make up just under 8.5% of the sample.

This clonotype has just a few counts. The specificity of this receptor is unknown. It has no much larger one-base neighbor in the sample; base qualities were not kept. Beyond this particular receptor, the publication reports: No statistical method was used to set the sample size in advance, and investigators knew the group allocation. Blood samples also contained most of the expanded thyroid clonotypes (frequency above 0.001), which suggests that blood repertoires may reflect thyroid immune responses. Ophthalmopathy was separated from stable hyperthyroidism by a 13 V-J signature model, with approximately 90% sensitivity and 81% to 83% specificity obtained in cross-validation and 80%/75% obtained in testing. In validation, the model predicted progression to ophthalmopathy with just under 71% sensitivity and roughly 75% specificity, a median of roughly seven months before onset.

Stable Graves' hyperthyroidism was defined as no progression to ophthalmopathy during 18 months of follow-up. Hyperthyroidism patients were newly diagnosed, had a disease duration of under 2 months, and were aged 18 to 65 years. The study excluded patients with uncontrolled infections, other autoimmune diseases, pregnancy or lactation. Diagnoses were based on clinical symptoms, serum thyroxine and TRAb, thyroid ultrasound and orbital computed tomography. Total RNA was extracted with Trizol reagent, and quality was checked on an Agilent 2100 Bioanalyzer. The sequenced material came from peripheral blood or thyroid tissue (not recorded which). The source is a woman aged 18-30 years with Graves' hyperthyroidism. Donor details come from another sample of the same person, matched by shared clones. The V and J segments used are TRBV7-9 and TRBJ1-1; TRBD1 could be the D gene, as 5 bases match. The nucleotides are TGTGCCAGCACCTCCTGGGGGATCACTGAAGCTTTCTTT. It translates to CASTSWGITEAFF.